The 4 T cell receptor beta chains listed next were all sequenced from one sample in a study of blood T cell repertoires in COVID-19. Profiling relied on immunoSEQ multiplex PCR, and the TCRdb table lists in-frame clones only, not all of them. This repertoire shows 150,000 to 200,000 clones, roughly four fifths found once; its top ten account for roughly 9.6%. The specimen sequenced was peripheral blood. Receptors originate from a man aged 60-69 years with active or convalescent COVID-19.

In its sample, this clone was seen many times. The chain links TRBV4-2 to TRBJ2-3, with D possibly matching TRBD1 (6 bases). Trimming shortened V by 0 bases and J by 4 bases, and 20 bases separated the two germline ends. The CDR3 consists of 18 residues. From germline, CDR1 is LGHNA and CDR2 YNFKEQ. CDR3 nucleotides: TGTGCCAGCAGCCAAGATCGAGAAACAGGGCCCACCCCAGATACGCAGTATTTT. Protein: CASSQDRETGPTPDTQYF.

This rearrangement joins TRBV7-6 to TRBJ1-1; no definite D call. CDR1 and CDR2 (germline): SGHVS, FNYEAQ. The CDR3 length is 13 residues. Trimming pared 5 bases from V and 3 bases from J, leaving 10 bases between. The CDR3 DNA reads TGTGCCAGCAGCAGCGGACGGGACACTGAAGCTTTCTTT. As protein: CASSSGRDTEAFF.

This clone turned up a few times. One end of the junction varies from germline; a read error may be responsible. The genes are TRBV7-9 and TRBJ1-5, with no clear D. Germline V CDR1 and CDR2: SEHNR, FQNEAQ (reference sequence). The CDR3 covers 13 residues. CDR3 loop: CASSFRENRPQHF. CDR3 DNA sequence: TGTGCCAGCAGCTTCCGGGAGAATCGGCCCCAGCATTTT. The variable domain in full, completed from reference TRBV7-9 and TRBJ1-5, reads DTGVSQNPRHKITKRGQNVTFRCDPISEHNRLYWYRQTLGQGPEFLTYFQNEAQLEKSRLLSDRFSAERPKGSFSTLEIQRTEQGDSAMYLCASSFRENRPQHFGDGTRLSIL.

The chain carries TRBV6-6 and TRBJ1-5; 8 nucleotides align to TRBD1. Germline V lookup: CDR1 MNHNY, CDR2 SVGAGI (reference sequence). CDR3 size: 14 residues. J lost 5 bases, V lost 6 bases, and 6 bases had no gene match. CDR3 loop: CASRGQVSDQPQHF. The CDR3 nucleotides are TGTGCCAGCAGGGGACAGGTCAGCGATCAGCCCCAGCATTTT.